The 22 T cell receptor beta chains below were found in one sample sequenced in a study of blood T cell repertoires in COVID-19. TCRdb's table, derived via immunoSEQ multiplex PCR, lists solely in-frame clones and lacks some. Among 190,000 or so clones listed, approximately 86% were seen once. Material: peripheral blood. The receptors here all came from a woman older than 75 with acute or convalescent COVID-19.

The V gene is TRBV2, the J gene TRBJ2-7, with TRBD2 identical over 9 bases. Germline lookup yields CDR1 SNHLY and CDR2 FYNNEI. The CDR3 runs to 15 residues. Losses at the gene ends were 3 bases for V and 3 bases for J; bases not matched to a gene: 6. CDR3 nucleotides: TGTGCCAGCAGTGACCTTAGCGGGAGCCTCTACGAGCAGTACTTC. As protein: CASSDLSGSLYEQYF.

The genes are TRBV10-3 and TRBJ2-7, with 10 bases matching TRBD1. Germline assignment: CDR1 ENHRY and CDR2 SYGVKD. The CDR3 sequence is 14 residues long. V gave up 4 bases and J gave up 5 bases; unmatched junction bases: 5. The CDR3 spells CAISAGQGWNEQYF. CDR3 nucleotides: TGTGCCATCAGTGCGGGACAGGGGTGGAACGAGCAGTACTTC.

This clone was detected only once. The J gene is TRBJ2-2, the V gene TRBV15, with 10 bases matching TRBD2. Trimming removed 5 bases from V and 4 bases from J; junction bases left unmatched: 10. Germline V gene data show CDR1 as LNHNV and CDR2 as YYDKDF (reference sequence). The CDR3 has 17 residues. CDR3: CATSRDRTSGLTGELFF. The CDR3 DNA sequence: TGTGCCACCAGCCGGGACCGGACTAGCGGTCTCACCGGGGAGCTGTTTTTT.

The V call is TRBV7-6, the J call TRBJ2-7; 7 nucleotides agree with TRBD2. This CDR3 comprises 15 residues. J lost 2 bases, V lost 5 bases, and 9 bases had no gene match. Germline lookup yields CDR1 SGHVS and CDR2 FNYEAQ. The CDR3 DNA reads TGTGCCAGCAGCCCAGTGGCGGGGGAAACCTACGAGCAGTACTTC. Its translation is CASSPVAGETYEQYF.

The chain is built from TRBV7-2 and TRBJ1-1; D is undetermined. This CDR3 has 13 amino acids. CDR1 and CDR2 from the germline V gene are SGHTA and FQGNSA. With 3 bases removed from V and 2 bases from J, the gap between germline ends came to 7 bases. The CDR3 loop is CASSLNRNTEAFF. The DNA of the CDR3 is TGTGCCAGCAGCTTGAACAGAAACACTGAAGCTTTCTTT.

The rearrangement joins TRBV18 to TRBJ1-4; D is undetermined. The CDR3 loop spans 15 amino acids. The V and J ends lost 1 base and 5 bases respectively, with 11 bases between them. Germline CDR1 reads KGHSH; CDR2 reads LQKENI. The CDR3, as DNA: TGTGCCAGCTCACCACGAGACACGGGAAATGAAAAACTGTTTTTT. Its protein is CASSPRDTGNEKLFF.

Details on this clone: One end of the junction does not line up with germline, which may come from a read error. The chain combines TRBV29-1 with TRBJ2-3; no definite D call. CDR1 is SQVTM, CDR2 ANQGSEA, per germline. There are 10 residues in the CDR3. CDR3 in DNA: TGCAGCTCTCGCACTGATACGCAGTATTTT. Its translation: CSSRTDTQYF.

This sequence joins TRBV3-1 (or the pseudogene TRBV3-2) and TRBJ2-3; D is possibly TRBD2 (6 bases). Trimming stripped 6 bases from V and 3 bases from J, with 10 bases between. The CDR3 contains 13 residues. Germline values: CDR1 LGHDT, CDR2 YNNKEL (reference sequence). CDR3 residues: CASRVGTTDTQYF. DNA of the CDR3: TGTGCCAGCAGGGTTGGGACTACAGATACGCAGTATTTT.

This sequence joins TRBV29-1 and TRBJ2-6; TRBD2 might be the D (5 bases). Deletions cut 7 bases from V and 1 base from J, with 11 bases between. This CDR3 is built from 14 residues. Germline CDR1 reads SQVTM; CDR2 reads ANQGSEA. CDR3 nucleotides: TGCAGCGCCACGCTAGCATCTGGGGCCAACGTCCTGACTTTC. Its protein product is CSATLASGANVLTF.

The rearrangement links TRBV10-3 to TRBJ1-3, with 10 nucleotides matching TRBD1. The V and J ends lost 6 bases and 0 bases, in that order; junction bases with no gene match: 14. This CDR3 is built from 19 residues. Per germline, CDR1 ENHRY and CDR2 SYGVKD. CDR3: CAIRLFHGTGVSSGNTIYF. The CDR3 region has the DNA TGTGCCATCAGACTCTTCCACGGGACAGGGGTCTCCTCTGGAAACACCATATATTTT.

This rearrangement joins TRBV7-9 to TRBJ2-7, with TRBD1 matching over 8 bases. Germline V gene data show CDR1 as SEHNR and CDR2 as FQNEAQ (reference sequence). The CDR3 consists of 14 residues. Trimming at V came to 6 bases and at J to 2 bases, leaving 6 bases not matched to a gene. The CDR3 nucleotides read TGTGCCAGCAGGCCCCCAGGGGGCCCCTACGAGCAGTACTTC. This codes for CASRPPGGPYEQYF.

The chain uses TRBV5-6 and TRBJ2-7; a possible D gene is TRBD1 (5 bases). CDR3 length equals 15 residues. Germline values: CDR1 SGHDT, CDR2 YYEEEE. Trimming took 4 bases from V and 0 from J, leaving 14 bases between them. This CDR3 is CASSRGLRSSYEQYF. For the CDR3, the DNA is TGTGCCAGCAGCAGGGGCCTCAGGAGCTCCTACGAGCAGTACTTC. Full variable domain (outside the CDR3, taken from reference TRBV5-6 and TRBJ2-7): DAGVTQSPTHLIKTRGQQVTLRCSPKSGHDTVSWYQQALGQGPQFIFQYYEEEERQRGNFPDRFSGHQFPNYSSELNVNALLLGDSALYLCASSRGLRSSYEQYFGPGTRLTVT.

The chain is built from TRBV5-1 and TRBJ1-6; tentative D call: TRBD1 (5 bases). The CDR3 contains 17 residues. Trimming took 4 bases from V and 1 from J, leaving 15 bases between them. CDR1 is SGHRS and CDR2 is YFSETQ in the germline V gene. This CDR3 reads CASSRLGGSSYNSPLHF. The CDR3 DNA is TGCGCCAGCAGCCGCCTCGGGGGGTCTTCCTATAATTCACCCCTCCACTTT. The whole variable domain, remainder taken from reference TRBV5-1 and TRBJ1-6, is KAGVTQTPRYLIKTRGQQVTLSCSPISGHRSVSWYQQTPGQGLQFLFEYFSETQRNKGNFPGRFSGRQFSNSRSEMNVSTLELGDSALYLCASSRLGGSSYNSPLHFGNGTRLTVT.

CDR3 sequence: CASSLVTRNYGYTF. CDR3 bases: TGTGCCAGCAGCTTGGTAACCCGGAACTATGGCTACACCTTC. The V call is TRBV5-6, the J call TRBJ1-2; no clear D. Per the germline V gene, CDR1 is SGHDT and CDR2 is YYEEEE. The CDR3 loop spans 14 amino acids. The V end was cut by 0 bases, the J end by 2 bases, with 8 bases between.

The chain uses TRBV7-9 and TRBJ2-7; TRBD1 might be the D (6 bases). The CDR3 length is 12 residues. CDR1 and CDR2 from the germline V gene are SEHNR and FQNEAQ (reference sequence). Trimming left V 4 bases short and J 4 bases short, with 8 bases between. CDR3: CASSSQGYEQYF. CDR3 nucleotide sequence: TGTGCCAGCAGCTCACAGGGTTACGAGCAGTACTTC. Complete variable domain (other parts from reference TRBV7-9 and TRBJ2-7): DTGVSQNPRHKITKRGQNVTFRCDPISEHNRLYWYRQTLGQGPEFLTYFQNEAQLEKSRLLSDRFSAERPKGSFSTLEIQRTEQGDSAMYLCASSSQGYEQYFGPGTRLTVT.

This clone was counted a few times. This chain's CDR3 is CASSLRREGGTGELFF. The DNA of the CDR3 is TGTGCCAGCAGCTTAAGGCGGGAGGGCGGCACCGGGGAGCTGTTTTTT. The chain recombines TRBV7-8 with TRBJ2-2; 9 positions agree with TRBD2. Germline-derived CDR1 and CDR2 are SGHVS and FQNEAQ. V shed 2 bases and J 4 bases; nucleotides not matched to a gene: 5. The CDR3 is made up of 16 amino acids. The full variable domain, its missing parts supplied by reference TRBV7-8 and TRBJ2-2, is GAGVSQSPRYKVAKRGQDVALRCDPISGHVSLFWYQQALGQGPEFLTYFQNEAQLDKSGLPSDRFFAERPEGSVSTLKIQRTQQEDSAVYLCASSLRREGGTGELFFGEGSRLTVL.

V and J are TRBV18 and TRBJ2-7; tentative D call: TRBD1 (6 bases). The germline CDR1 and CDR2 sequences are KGHSH and LQKENI. V lost 6 bases and J 1 base, leaving 16 bases between the germline ends. CDR3 size: 15 residues. Here the CDR3 DNA reads TGTGCCAGCTCTCGCAACCGGGACACTTCCTACGAGCAGTACTTC. Residues: CASSRNRDTSYEQYF.

This chain links TRBV6-5 with TRBJ1-5, with a possible D match to TRBD1 (6 bases). Deletions cut 10 bases from V and 1 base from J, with 17 bases between. From germline, CDR1 is MNHEY and CDR2 SVGAGI. This CDR3 has 15 amino acids. The CDR3 DNA is TGTGCCACCAAAAGGGGGAAGCGGAGCAATCAGCCCCAGCATTTT. This gives the protein CATKRGKRSNQPQHF.

The chain links TRBV7-2 to TRBJ2-1; 13 bases match TRBD2. Germline-derived CDR1 and CDR2 are SGHTA and FQGNSA. The CDR3 extends over 15 amino acids. With V trimmed by 7 bases and J by 4 bases, 4 bases remained unmatched. In DNA, the CDR3 is TGTGCCAGCATCCCGACTAGCGGGGGGTACAATGAGCAGTTCTTC. Translated, it gives CASIPTSGGYNEQFF.

V and J are TRBV7-9 and TRBJ2-5, with unresolved D. Trimming took off 4 bases at V and 2 bases at J, with 17 bases between the two ends. Germline CDR1 is SEHNR and CDR2 is FQNEAQ (reference sequence). The CDR3 is made up of 16 amino acids. CDR3 bases: TGTGCCAGCAGCTCATCCCCGTGGCAGATTCAAGAGACCCAGTACTTC. Its protein product is CASSSSPWQIQETQYF.

V and J are TRBV2 and TRBJ1-2; tentative D call: TRBD1 (5 bases). This CDR3 contains 12 residues. Looked up from germline, CDR1 is SNHLY and CDR2 is FYNNEI. V was cut by 4 bases and J by 7 bases, with 10 bases left in between. This CDR3 is CASSGTGGGYTF. The CDR3 coding sequence is TGTGCCAGCAGTGGTACAGGTGGTGGCTACACCTTC.

The V and J genes are TRBV6-2 or TRBV6-3 and TRBJ1-5; D unresolved. V shed 5 bases and J shed 3 bases, with 11 bases lying between them. This CDR3 has 14 amino acids. Germline loops: CDR1 MNHEY, CDR2 SVGEGT. CDR3 bases: TGTGCCAGCAGTCATGGGCACACCAATCAGCCCCAGCATTTT. It encodes CASSHGHTNQPQHF.